This T cell receptor beta chain was sequenced in a study of OX40 agonist ivuxolimab in advanced cancers. Sequenced by immunoSEQ multiplex PCR; TCRdb stores in-frame clones only, minus some. In the table there are approximately 79,000 clones, around 86% of which are singletons. Germline assignment: CDR1 SEHNR and CDR2 FQNEAQ (reference sequence). The CDR3 sequence is 19 residues long. The J segment lost 0 bases and the V segment lost 5 bases, leaving 15 bases of the junction unmatched. The clonotype was recovered from an adult with an advanced solid tumor such as melanoma, head and neck, liver or kidney cancer. The V gene is TRBV7-9, the J gene TRBJ2-1, with 8 bases lining up with TRBD2. This material consisted of CD4+ or CD8+ T cells sorted from blood, taken in a trial of the OX40 agonist ivuxolimab. DNA for the CDR3: TGTGCCAGCAGCCTCAGCGGGGGATTATCATGGAGCTCCTACAATGAGCAGTTCTTC. It codes for CASSLSGGLSWSSYNEQFF.